This TCR beta chain derives from a study of sequential checkpoint blockade in melanoma (dated by TCRdb to 2018 to 2020). Context from the whole study: In a 1:1 randomization, patients received either first-line nivolumab then ipilimumab (arm A) or ipilimumab then nivolumab (arm B). Maintenance nivolumab was given following each of the two trial sequences. Study-wide findings and limitations: The response-prediction model combining TCR metrics and mutation burden needs validation in larger, independent patient cohorts.

TCRbeta CDR3 regions were immunosequenced from genomic DNA with the immunoSEQ Assay. Genomic DNA was amplified by bias-controlled multiplex PCR before high-throughput sequencing. The authors' pipeline ran thus. To quantify the absolute abundance of each unique TCRbeta CDR3 region, the sequences were collapsed and filtered. Clonality, defined as 1 minus Pielou's evenness, was calculated using productive rearrangements only. Clones with significantly greater frequencies in on-treatment versus baseline samples were identified using a previously published method. As stored in TCRdb, this immuneACCESS dataset retains in-frame rearrangements with V and J assigned. A fraction of the clones does not appear; measured against another copy, unresolved V genes explain less than half of the discrepancy, and the remainder lacks a known reason. V and J calls and clone size are as listed in that table; D and trimming were resolved from the DNA. Across this sample there are 20,000 or so clones, with 73% seen only once. The ten largest clones represent roughly 20% of the sample.

This clone has more than one count but fewer than ten. Its specific antigen is unknown. No much larger clone is present one base from it, and per-base qualities are unavailable. Sample treatment or condition, as interpreted from the label and publication: randomized to nivolumab then ipilimumab (arm A) or the reverse (arm B). None of the trial patients had been given prior DNA-damaging chemotherapy. A FACS Aria II flow cytometer was used to sort live CD3+CD8+ cells that were negative for CD19 and CD56 from thawed PBMCs. CheckMate 064, a randomized, open-label phase II trial of sequential checkpoint blockade, was the source of the samples, all of which came from patients with melanoma. Peripheral blood mononuclear cells were collected by leukapheresis, purified using Ficoll-Paque, and frozen in human serum containing roughly 10% DMSO. Purity of sorted blood CD3+CD8+ cells was verified at >95% immediately after sorting, followed by DNA extraction.

The germline V gene (reference sequence) supplies CDR1 LNHDA and CDR2 SQIVND. Counted from cysteine to phenylalanine, this CDR3 has 14 amino acids. Kept here is only the CDR3 DNA, which spans 42 bases and is read in frame from base 1. The germline ends are 13 bases apart after V is trimmed by 3 bases and J by 7 bases. The material sequenced was CD8+ T cells sorted from blood (inferred from file names), taken from a patient given nivolumab and ipilimumab in sequence. This sequence originates from a human donor with melanoma. This sequence uses TRBV19 and TRBJ1-5; the D region possibly corresponds to TRBD1 (6 bases align). Here the CDR3 is given as CASSIKQGRQPQHF. The nucleotide sequence reads as follows: TGTGCCAGTAGTATCAAACAGGGAAGGCAGCCCCAGCATTTT.